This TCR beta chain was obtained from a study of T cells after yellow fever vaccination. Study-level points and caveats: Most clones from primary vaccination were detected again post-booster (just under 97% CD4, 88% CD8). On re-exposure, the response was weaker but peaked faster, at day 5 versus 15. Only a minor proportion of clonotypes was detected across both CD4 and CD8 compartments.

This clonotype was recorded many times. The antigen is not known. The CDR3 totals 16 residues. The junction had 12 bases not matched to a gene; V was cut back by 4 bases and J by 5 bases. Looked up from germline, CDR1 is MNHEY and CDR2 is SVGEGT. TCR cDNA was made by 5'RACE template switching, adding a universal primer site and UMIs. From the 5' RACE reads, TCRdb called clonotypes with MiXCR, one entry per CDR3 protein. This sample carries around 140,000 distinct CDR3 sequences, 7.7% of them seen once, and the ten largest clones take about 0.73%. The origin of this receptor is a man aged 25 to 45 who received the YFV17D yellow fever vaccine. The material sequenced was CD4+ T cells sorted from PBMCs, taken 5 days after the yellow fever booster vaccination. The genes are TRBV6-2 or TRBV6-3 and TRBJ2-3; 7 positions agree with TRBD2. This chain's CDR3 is CASSWRLAERVDTQYF. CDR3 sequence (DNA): TGTGCCAGCAGTTGGCGTCTAGCGGAGAGGGTAGATACGCAGTATTTT.